The 25 T cell receptor beta chains given below trace back to one sample, sequenced in a study of shared clonotypes between healthy human individuals. Assay: immunoSEQ multiplex PCR; the TCRdb copy retains only in-frame clones and omits some. The table lists over a million clones, about 84% of them singletons. Sequencing was carried out using memory CD4+ T cells from PBMCs. The subset here: CD45RA-negative fraction. The receptor set was obtained from a man in his late teens or twenties in good health. Some clones in this sample may be carry-over from other donors' samples.

The chain couples TRBV25-1 to TRBJ2-5, with 7 bases lining up with TRBD2. V was pared by 8 bases and J by 2 bases, with 5 bases of the junction left unmatched. This CDR3 has 13 residues. CDR1 and CDR2 from the germline V gene are MGHDK and SYGVNS. The CDR3 DNA sequence: TGTGCCAGCTCCTTGGGGGGGCAAGAGACCCAGTACTTC. Translated, it gives CASSLGGQETQYF. The variable domain in full, completed from reference TRBV25-1 and TRBJ2-5, reads EADIYQTPRYLVIGTGKKITLECSQTMGHDKMYWYQQDPGMELHLIHYSYGVNSTEKGDLSSESTVSRIRTEHFPLTLESARPSHTSQYLCASSLGGQETQYFGPGTRLLVL.

This chain connects TRBV27 to TRBJ2-2, with TRBD2 matching over 8 bases. The CDR3 has 16 amino acids. Germline V gives CDR1 MNHEY, CDR2 SMNVEV (reference sequence). Losses at the gene ends were 5 bases for V and 6 bases for J; bases not matched to a gene: 11. The DNA for the CDR3 is TGTGCCAGCAGTGCGGGACTAGTATTATCCGCCGGGGAGCTGTTTTTT. It translates to CASSAGLVLSAGELFF.

This clone was observed a few times. The chain uses TRBV11-2 and TRBJ2-3; TRBD1 might be the D (5 bases). This CDR3 region has 15 residues. V lost 1 base and J lost 1, with 9 bases in between. Germline V gives CDR1 SGHAT, CDR2 FQNNGV. The CDR3 sequence: CASSLGQIGTDTQYF. The CDR3 nucleotides read TGTGCCAGCAGCTTAGGACAGATCGGCACAGATACGCAGTATTTT.

The chain couples TRBV5-1 to TRBJ1-3; 7 bases agree with TRBD1. Unmatched junction bases numbered 6, after V lost 4 bases and J lost 2 bases. Germline V lookup: CDR1 SGHRS, CDR2 YFSETQ. This CDR3 is built from 15 residues. The CDR3 sequence is CASSLTGTAGNTIYF. In DNA, the CDR3 is TGCGCCAGCAGCCTGACCGGGACAGCTGGAAACACCATATATTTT.

J is TRBJ2-5 and V is TRBV21-1; the table's D call, TRBD2, was not checked against the DNA. TRBV21-1 is annotated as a pseudogene. There are 11 residues in the CDR3. CDR3 bases: TGTGCCAGCAGCAAAGGGCCTAGCGAGAACTTC. It codes for CASSKGPSENF.

This chain joins TRBV11-2 and TRBJ1-2, with 7 bases aligning to TRBD1. Germline V gene data show CDR1 as SGHAT and CDR2 as FQNNGV. The CDR3 covers 15 residues. Trimming removed 5 bases from V and 1 base from J; junction bases left unmatched: 7. The CDR3 loop is CASSRDRVVNYGYTF. DNA for the CDR3: TGTGCCAGCAGCCGCGACAGGGTGGTTAACTATGGCTACACCTTC.

This clone was observed at least ten times. The rearrangement links TRBV27 to TRBJ2-7; D unresolved. The CDR3 has 13 residues. Germline V CDR1 and CDR2: MNHEY, SMNVEV (reference sequence). V shed 2 bases and J shed 2 bases, with 7 bases lying between them. CDR3 in DNA: TGTGCCAGCAGTTTAAGGGCCGCCTACGAGCAGTACTTC. Translated: CASSLRAAYEQYF.

The chain carries TRBV18 and TRBJ2-1, with D possibly being TRBD1 or TRBD2 (5 bases each). The CDR3 has 15 residues. V was cut by 0 bases and J by 4 bases, with 10 bases left in between. Germline lookup yields CDR1 KGHSH and CDR2 LQKENI. CDR3 coding DNA: TGTGCCAGCTCACCACCGATGAGGGGTTACAATGAGCAGTTCTTC. Its protein product is CASSPPMRGYNEQFF.

This clone was picked up one time. Germline and junction disagree at one end, which may indicate a read error. This rearrangement joins TRBV5-1 to TRBJ2-7; TRBD2 matches at 8 bases. The CDR3 sequence is 15 residues long. CDR1 is SGHRS and CDR2 is YFSETQ in the germline V gene. CDR3 coding DNA: TGCGCCAGCAGCTTGGCTTGGACTAGCTCCAACGAGCAGTACTTC. This encodes CASSLAWTSSNEQYF.

This chain joins TRBV5-1 and TRBJ2-5, with 10 bases lining up with TRBD2. Trimming cost V 0 bases and J 2 bases; bases outside gene matches: 10. This CDR3 is built from 18 residues. Germline V CDR1 and CDR2: SGHRS, YFSETQ. The CDR3 is CASSLEPLAGVRQETQYF. The DNA for the CDR3 is TGCGCCAGCAGCTTGGAGCCCCTAGCGGGAGTAAGGCAAGAGACCCAGTACTTC.

V gene TRBV4-2 combines with J gene TRBJ2-2, with 12 bases lining up with TRBD2. V was pared by 6 bases and J by 5 bases, with 10 bases of the junction left unmatched. CDR1 and CDR2 (germline): LGHNA, YNFKEQ. The CDR3 contains 17 residues. The CDR3 loop is CASRKRLAGDGTGELFF. CDR3 sequence (DNA): TGTGCCAGCAGGAAAAGACTAGCGGGAGATGGGACCGGGGAGCTGTTTTTT.

The table lists this clone with a count of one. The chain employs TRBV5-1 and TRBJ2-5; TRBD2 agrees at 7 bases. The ends lost 0 bases at V and 1 base at J; junction bases unmatched: 3. This CDR3 contains 15 residues. CDR1 and CDR2 from the germline V gene are SGHRS and YFSETQ. The CDR3 loop reads CASSLGLAAQETQYF. CDR3 nucleotide sequence: TGCGCCAGCAGCTTGGGGCTAGCGGCCCAAGAGACCCAGTACTTC.

The rearrangement joins TRBV7-6 to TRBJ2-7, with D perhaps matching TRBD1 (5 bases). Between the trimmed V and J ends, which lost 5 bases and 2 bases, there was a span of 16 bases. Germline assignment: CDR1 SGHVS and CDR2 FNYEAQ. The CDR3 covers 15 residues. The chain's CDR3 is CASSPRRWGPYEQYF. CDR3 nucleotides: TGTGCCAGCAGCCCGAGGCGGTGGGGCCCCTACGAGCAGTACTTC.

This clone has more than one count but fewer than ten. The chain recombines TRBV27 with TRBJ2-3; D not certain. The germline V gene encodes CDR1 MNHEY and CDR2 SMNVEV (reference sequence). The CDR3 is 12 residues long. Trimming left V 3 bases short and J 6 bases short, with 7 bases between. The CDR3 here is CASSFALDTQYF. The CDR3 DNA reads TGTGCCAGCAGTTTCGCCCTGGATACGCAGTATTTT.

The rearrangement uses TRBV28 and TRBJ1-5; maybe TRBD1 (6 bases). CDR1 is MDHEN and CDR2 is SYDVKM in the germline V gene. V lost 5 bases and J lost 4, with 9 bases in between. The CDR3 consists of 13 residues. CDR3 DNA: TGTGCCAGCAGTCGACAGGTTAATCAGCCCCAGCATTTT. This gives the protein CASSRQVNQPQHF.

This rearrangement joins TRBV6-6 to TRBJ1-1, with 10 nucleotides matching TRBD1. The length of the CDR3 is 15 residues. The V gene end was trimmed by 5 bases and the J gene end by 8 bases; junction bases not matched to a gene: 11. The germline V gene encodes CDR1 MNHNY and CDR2 SVGAGI (reference sequence). CDR3 loop: CASSQPGQGRSEAFF. The CDR3 DNA follows: TGTGCCAGCAGTCAACCGGGACAGGGGCGCTCAGAAGCTTTCTTT.

This chain connects TRBV6-6 to TRBJ2-3; D is perhaps TRBD2 (6 bases). Trimming left V 2 bases short and J 1 base short, with 10 bases between. This CDR3 spans 15 amino acids. Germline CDR1 is MNHNY and CDR2 is SVGAGI (reference sequence). In DNA, the CDR3 is TGTGCCAGCAGTTACGGAGGGGCCGGCACAGATACGCAGTATTTT. Amino acid sequence: CASSYGGAGTDTQYF.

This sequence joins TRBV6-1 and TRBJ2-3; D remains ambiguous. V lost 4 bases to trimming and J lost 2 bases, with 13 bases between them. The CDR3 contains 15 residues. CDR1 is MNHNS and CDR2 is SASEGT in the germline V gene. As DNA, the CDR3 is TGTGCCAGCAGTGCCGCGGCACGAAACACAGATACGCAGTATTTT. As protein: CASSAAARNTDTQYF.

The V and J genes are TRBV19 and TRBJ1-2; 8 nucleotides align to TRBD1. CDR1 is LNHDA and CDR2 is SQIVND in the germline V gene (reference sequence). The junction had 7 bases not matched to a gene; V was cut back by 9 bases and J by 4 bases. CDR3 length equals 13 residues. CDR3 in amino acids: CASTVTGGYGYTF. Here the CDR3 DNA reads TGTGCCAGCACAGTTACAGGGGGCTATGGCTACACCTTC.

This clone has only a few counts. This sequence joins TRBV19 and TRBJ2-3, with 8 positions matching TRBD1. CDR1 LNHDA and CDR2 SQIVND come from the germline V gene (reference sequence). Trimming took 3 bases from V and 0 from J; bases not matched to a gene: 5. CDR3 length: 16 amino acids. The CDR3 reads CASSMRQGISTDTQYF. The CDR3 nucleotides are TGTGCCAGTAGTATGAGACAGGGGATAAGCACAGATACGCAGTATTTT. Looking up the rest from reference TRBV19 and TRBJ2-3 gives the full variable domain: DGGITQSPKYLFRKEGQNVTLSCEQNLNHDAMYWYRQDPGQGLRLIYYSQIVNDFQKGDIAEGYSVSREKKESFPLTVTSAQKNPTAFYLCASSMRQGISTDTQYFGPGTRLTVL.

The rearrangement uses TRBV12-5 and TRBJ1-5; D uncertain. Germline assignment: CDR1 LGHNT and CDR2 FRNRAP. The CDR3 covers 16 residues. V lost 10 bases, J lost 1 base, and 20 bases lay in between. This CDR3 is CAIVACWANSNQPQHF. Here the CDR3 DNA reads TGTGCTATAGTGGCTTGTTGGGCGAACAGCAATCAGCCCCAGCATTTT.

The chain carries TRBV9 and TRBJ2-7; possible D gene TRBD1, 5 bases. The length of the CDR3 is 14 residues. Germline CDR1 and CDR2: SGDLS and YYNGEE. V lost 0 bases, J lost 4 bases, and 11 bases lay in between. The CDR3 bases are TGTGCCAGCAGCGTAGTCGATAGGACATACGAGCAGTACTTC. This encodes CASSVVDRTYEQYF.

The CDR3 sequence is CASSLEPGGKGETQYF. Here the CDR3 DNA reads TGCGCCAGCAGCTTGGAGCCAGGGGGTAAAGGGGAGACCCAGTACTTC. The rearrangement uses TRBV5-1 and TRBJ2-5, with 7 bases aligning to TRBD1. The CDR3 is 16 residues long. V gave up 0 bases and J gave up 5 bases; unmatched junction bases: 10. CDR1 is SGHRS and CDR2 is YFSETQ in the germline V gene.

This clone was seen just once. The chain couples TRBV30 to TRBJ1-3, with D possibly TRBD1 on 5 matching bases. The CDR3 has 15 residues. The germline V gene encodes CDR1 GTSNPN and CDR2 SVGIG (reference sequence). V was clipped by 2 bases and J by 0 bases, with 11 bases between them. The CDR3 region has the DNA TGTGCCTGGAGTAGGGGACCCAGCTCTGGAAACACCATATATTTT. This encodes CAWSRGPSSGNTIYF.

Here the CDR3 reads CASSSYRREGVDEQFF. DNA for the CDR3: TGTGCCAGCAGCTCCTATCGGCGGGAGGGGGTCGATGAGCAGTTCTTC. V and J are TRBV7-3 and TRBJ2-1; 9 bases line up with TRBD2. V was pared by 4 bases and J by 8 bases, with 12 bases of the junction left unmatched. This CDR3 is 16 amino acids long. CDR1 is SGHTA and CDR2 is FQGTGA in the germline V gene.